The source of this T cell receptor beta chain is a study of blood T cells in healthy people across ages. Findings and caveats of the study: Unknown donor CMV status possibly confounded expanded clonotype changes. Older individuals had lower TCR beta diversity per million T cells (the decline was roughly linear).

The second PCR ran about 6 to 11 cycles with a sample-barcoded 5' primer and J-beta primers. TCRdb fed the 5' RACE reads into MiXCR, producing one record per CDR3 protein. Among hundreds of thousands of distinct CDR3 sequences listed, 58% were seen once. Germline values: CDR1 SGHRS, CDR2 YFSETQ. Trimming took 0 bases from V and 4 from J; bases not matched to a gene: 10. This CDR3 spans 17 amino acids. As to this clonotype: Its antigen is still unknown.

Healthy Caucasians from Russia aged roughly 6 to 95 served as donors. The chain couples TRBV5-1 to TRBJ2-7; 10 nucleotides line up with TRBD1. Sequenced: blood. The sequence derives from a man between 60 and 75 years old in good health. CDR3 nucleotide sequence: TGCGCCAGCAGCTTGGGGGGACAGGGGATTTTGCAGTACGAGCAGTACTTC. As protein: CASSLGGQGILQYEQYF.